The rows below give T cell receptor beta chains drawn from one sample of a study of T-cell memory formation after mild COVID-19. TCRdb processed the 5' RACE reads anew with MiXCR; each CDR3 protein has one entry. This table holds about 450,000 distinct CDR3 sequences, more than 20% found once. Sequences were obtained from PBMCs or a T cell subset sorted from them (not recorded which). These receptor sequences come from an adult woman who had mild COVID-19 (a few samples of this study predate the infection). Cell type and time point are not known. CDR3s include the opening cysteine and the closing phenylalanine or tryptophan. A D gene is named only where the DNA matches it firmly. Clone size is given for some rows only: seen once, a few or many times, or a class if the clone is expanded.

.	TRBV14	TRBJ2-1	.	TGTGCCAGCAGCCAAGATCAAAGTTTCGTAGCACCATACTACAATGAGCAGTTCTTC	CASSQDQSFVAPYYNEQFF
.	TRBV6-6	TRBJ2-7	TRBD1	TGTGCCAGCAATGACAGGGGAAGCTCCTACGAGCAGTACTTC	CASNDRGSSYEQYF
many	TRBV29-1	TRBJ2-7	.	TGCAGCTTCCTCCGGGGCCGCGGGCTCGAGCAGTACTTC	CSFLRGRGLEQYF
.	TRBV5-1	TRBJ1-1	.	TGCGCCAGCAGTCTAGCGGAGGGAGGGAACACTGAAGCTTTCTTT	CASSLAEGGNTEAFF
few	TRBV5-1	TRBJ2-3	.	TGCGCCAGCAGCCCGGACCAGGGCACAGATACGCAGTATTTT	CASSPDQGTDTQYF
few	TRBV6-5	TRBJ1-1	.	TGTGCCACCCTACTAAGGAACACTGAAGCTTTCTTT	CATLLRNTEAFF
few	TRBV18	TRBJ2-3	TRBD2	TGTGCCAGCTCACCACTAGCGGGAGTGGGAGATACGCAGTATTTT	CASSPLAGVGDTQYF
few	TRBV20-1	TRBJ2-7	TRBD2	TGCAGTGCTAGGAACCGGGAGGAGGTCTGGGCCTACGAGCAGTACTTC	CSARNREEVWAYEQYF
.	TRBV11-2	TRBJ2-3	.	TGTGCCAGCAGCTTAGATGTTTGGGGTGGCGGAAGAGATACGCAGTATTTT	CASSLDVWGGGRDTQYF
.	TRBV12-3/TRBV12-4	TRBJ2-1	.	TGTGCCAGCACCCCACTACGGCGCTCCTACAATGAGCAGTTCTTC	CASTPLRRSYNEQFF
few	TRBV10-3	TRBJ1-2	TRBD1	TGTGCCATCAGGGCCCCGGGACAGTTTAACTATGGCTACACCTTC	CAIRAPGQFNYGYTF
few	TRBV5-1	TRBJ2-1	.	TGCGCCAGCAGCTTGGAGTCGGCGTTTAGGAATGAGCAGTTCTTC	CASSLESAFRNEQFF
few	TRBV6-1	TRBJ2-7	TRBD1	TGTGCCAGCAGTGATAGGGGGCACGAGCAGTACTTC	CASSDRGHEQYF
.	TRBV25-1	TRBJ2-2	TRBD1	TGTGCCAGCAGTGCTGCAGGGGGCACCGGGGAGCTGTTTTTT	CASSAAGGTGELFF
many	TRBV12-3/TRBV12-4	TRBJ2-1	TRBD2	TGTGCCAGCAGTCTAGCGGGAGGGCCGACTGAGCAGTTCTTC	CASSLAGGPTEQFF
.	TRBV20-1	TRBJ2-5	TRBD2	TGCAGTGCGGCGCTAGCGGGAGTTGGGGAGACCCAGTACTTC	CSAALAGVGETQYF
few	TRBV10-3	TRBJ2-1	.	TGTGCCACCGTTTCGAGGGGGGACGGTGAGCAGTTCTTC	CATVSRGDGEQFF
few	TRBV5-1	TRBJ2-1	.	TGCGCCAGCAGCTTGGGGGGCCTGTCCTACAATGAGCAGTTCTTC	CASSLGGLSYNEQFF
.	TRBV5-1	TRBJ2-2	.	TGCGCCAGCAGCTTGGCTGGGGCTACGAACACCGGGGAGCTGTTTTTT	CASSLAGATNTGELFF
few	TRBV20-1	TRBJ1-2	.	TGCAGTGCAAGGGACGGGGTTAACTATGGCTACACCTTC	CSARDGVNYGYTF
.	TRBV7-6	TRBJ2-5	.	TGTGCCAGCAGCTTAGGCGGGACGGCAGAGACCCAGTACTTC	CASSLGGTAETQYF
.	TRBV7-6	TRBJ2-7	.	TGTGCCAGCAGCTTAGAGGCAGGGGCATCCTACGAGCAGTACTTC	CASSLEAGASYEQYF
.	TRBV29-1	TRBJ2-3	.	TGCAGCGTTGGGGGAGCAGGGGCGAGCACAGATACGCAGTATTTT	CSVGGAGASTDTQYF
.	TRBV12-5	TRBJ1-2	.	TGTGCTAGTGGTTTGGGACGACAGATCTATGGCTACACCTTC	CASGLGRQIYGYTF
.	TRBV15	TRBJ2-1	TRBD1	TGTGCCACCAGCGACAGGGGAGCGAATGAGCAGTTCTTC	CATSDRGANEQFF
.	TRBV7-2	TRBJ2-1	TRBD2	TGTGCCAGCAGCTCCAGCGGGGGGATGAATGAGCAGTTCTTC	CASSSSGGMNEQFF
.	TRBV11-1	TRBJ2-1	.	TGTGCCAGCAGTCGGGCGCACCTATCCTACAATGAGCAGTTCTTC	CASSRAHLSYNEQFF
few	TRBV7-2	TRBJ2-2	TRBD1	TGTGCCAGCAGCTTTCGAGACAGGGAAACCGGGGAGCTGTTTTTT	CASSFRDRETGELFF
few	TRBV6-5	TRBJ2-7	.	TGTGCCAGCAGTTACGCAGGGGGAACTAGCGGATCCTACGAGCAGTACTTC	CASSYAGGTSGSYEQYF
.	TRBV7-2	TRBJ2-1	.	TGTGCCAGCAGCCTCCCTTCGGGGCGGAGCTCCTACAATGAGCAGTTCTTC	CASSLPSGRSSYNEQFF
few	TRBV12-3/TRBV12-4	TRBJ1-4	.	TGTGCCAGCAGTTTAACGGGGGCTGGTAATGAAAAACTGTTTTTT	CASSLTGAGNEKLFF
.	TRBV6-2/TRBV6-3	TRBJ2-3	.	TGTGCCAGCAGTTACGGTGCGGGGCCCACAGATACGCAGTATTTT	CASSYGAGPTDTQYF
few	TRBV7-9	TRBJ2-5	.	TGTGCCAGCAGCTTAATTTTGAGAACAGACGTGTTGGTACAAGAGACCCAGTACTTC	CASSLILRTDVLVQETQYF
few	TRBV7-9	TRBJ1-3	.	TGTGCCAGCAGCCCGACTCCTGGAAACACCATATATTTT	CASSPTPGNTIYF
few	TRBV6-5	TRBJ1-1	.	TGTGCCAGCACCAAGGGACACATGAACACTGAAGCTTTCTTT	CASTKGHMNTEAFF
.	TRBV7-6	TRBJ2-7	.	TGTGCCAGCAGCTTAGGGGCAGGGCGCGAGCAGTACTTC	CASSLGAGREQYF
few	TRBV20-1	TRBJ1-6	.	TGCAGTGCTAGTTACAGGGTGGTAAATTCACCCCTCCACTTT	CSASYRVVNSPLHF
.	TRBV6-5	TRBJ2-5	TRBD1	TGTGCCAGCAGTTACTCGAACAGGGGGAAGGAGACCCAGTACTTC	CASSYSNRGKETQYF
few	TRBV6-1	TRBJ2-7	TRBD2	TGTGCCAGCAGTGATTTCGGACTAGCGTACGAGCAGTACTTC	CASSDFGLAYEQYF
few	TRBV5-1	TRBJ2-3	TRBD2	TGCGCCAGCAGCTTTTCCGGGACTAGCGGCCTCGGAGATACGCAGTATTTT	CASSFSGTSGLGDTQYF
.	TRBV24-1	TRBJ2-5	TRBD2	TGTGCCACCAGTGATTCCGGACTAGCGGGGTACCAAGAGACCCAGTACTTC	CATSDSGLAGYQETQYF
few	TRBV7-7	TRBJ2-2	.	TGTGCCAGCAGCTTAGAGTCGGTCGGGGAGCTGTTTTTT	CASSLESVGELFF
few	TRBV10-3	TRBJ1-2	.	TGTGCCATCAGTGAGGGGGGCTATGGCTACACCTTC	CAISEGGYGYTF
.	TRBV12-3/TRBV12-4	TRBJ2-1	.	TGTGCCAGCAGTTTTACACGGGAGTGGTCTGAGCAGTTCTTC	CASSFTREWSEQFF
few	TRBV7-8	TRBJ2-3	TRBD2	TGTGCCAGCAGCGACGGGACTAGCGGGCGCCCGGCGGATACGCAGTATTTT	CASSDGTSGRPADTQYF
.	TRBV7-2	TRBJ2-1	TRBD2	TGTGCCAGCACCGCCTCAGCCGGGACTAGCGGGAGTGATGAGCAGTTCTTC	CASTASAGTSGSDEQFF
many	TRBV27	TRBJ1-5	TRBD1	TGTGCCAGCAGTCACCAAACAGGGGGAAGAAGCAATCAGCCCCAGCATTTT	CASSHQTGGRSNQPQHF
.	TRBV21-1	TRBJ1-1	.	TGTGCCAGCGGCCTAGGGGGACGCCGAGACACGAACACTGAAGCTTTCTTT	CASGLGGRRDTNTEAFF
few	TRBV5-1	TRBJ1-1	.	TGCGCCAGCAGCTTGGAGGGGACGAACACTGAAGCTTTCTTT	CASSLEGTNTEAFF
few	TRBV20-1	TRBJ2-1	TRBD2	TGCAGTGCTAGATCGAACAGACTAGCGGGAGGAAGGCAGTTCTTC	CSARSNRLAGGRQFF
.	TRBV20-1	TRBJ2-7	TRBD2	TGCAGTGCTAGAGATTTCGCGGGAGGGGTCTACGAGCAGTACTTC	CSARDFAGGVYEQYF
few	TRBV7-9	TRBJ2-3	TRBD1	TGTGCCAGCCGTGGACAGGGGTCAGATACGCAGTATTTT	CASRGQGSDTQYF
few	TRBV7-2	TRBJ1-6	.	TGTGCCAGCAGCTTAGCGGTACGAACACCCCTCCACTTT	CASSLAVRTPLHF
.	TRBV4-3	TRBJ1-5	TRBD1	TGCGCCAGCAGCCAAGGGACAGGGGGAGATCAGCCCCAGCATTTT	CASSQGTGGDQPQHF
.	TRBV25-1	TRBJ2-2	TRBD2	TGTGCCAGCAGTCCTCGGTGGGGGGGGAACACCGGGGAGCTGTTTTTT	CASSPRWGGNTGELFF
.	TRBV24-1	TRBJ2-2	.	TGTGCCACCAGTAGAGGGAACACCGGGGAGCTGTTTTTT	CATSRGNTGELFF
few	TRBV20-1	TRBJ1-2	.	TGCAGTGGGAATGGCTACACCTTC	CSGNGYTF
many	TRBV9	TRBJ2-5	TRBD2	TGTGCCAGCAGCGTAGACCGTGGACTAGCGTACGAGACCCAGTACTTC	CASSVDRGLAYETQYF
many	TRBV15	TRBJ2-5	TRBD1	TGTGCCACCAGCAGAGATCGGGGACAGGAAACCCAGTACTTC	CATSRDRGQETQYF
.	TRBV18	TRBJ1-2	.	TGTGCCAGCTCCCAAGGCCTTGGCTACACCTTC	CASSQGLGYTF